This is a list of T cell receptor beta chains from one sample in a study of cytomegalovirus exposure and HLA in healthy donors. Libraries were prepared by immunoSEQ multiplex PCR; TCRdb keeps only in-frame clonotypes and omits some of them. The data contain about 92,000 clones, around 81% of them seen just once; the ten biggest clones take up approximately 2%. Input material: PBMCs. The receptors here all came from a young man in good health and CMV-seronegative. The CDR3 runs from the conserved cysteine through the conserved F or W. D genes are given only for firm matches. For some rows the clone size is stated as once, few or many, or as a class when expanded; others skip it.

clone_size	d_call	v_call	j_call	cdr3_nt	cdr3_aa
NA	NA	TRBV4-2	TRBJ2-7	TGTGCCAGCAGCCAAGAGGTAGCTACCGATTCATTTTACGAGCAGTACTTC	CASSQEVATDSFYEQYF
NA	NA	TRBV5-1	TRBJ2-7	TGCGCCAGCAGCTCAGGGACGCTGGGACTCCTCGCCTACGAGCAGTACTTC	CASSSGTLGLLAYEQYF
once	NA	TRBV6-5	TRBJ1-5	TGTGCCAGCAGTGAAATAGGGACAAATCAGCCCCAGCATTTT	CASSEIGTNQPQHF
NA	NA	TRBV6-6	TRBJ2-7	TGTGCCAGCACGGAGCCAGACTCCTACGAGCAGTACTTC	CASTEPDSYEQYF
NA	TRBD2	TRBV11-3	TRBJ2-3	TGTGCCAGCAGCTTAGCAGCGGGGGGCACAGATACGCAGTATTTT	CASSLAAGGTDTQYF
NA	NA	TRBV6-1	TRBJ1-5	TGTGCCAGCGGATGGTGGGGGGAGGGCAATCAGCCCCAGCATTTT	CASGWWGEGNQPQHF
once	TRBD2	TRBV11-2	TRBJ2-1	TGTGCCAGCAGACGCCTAGCGGGGGGGCTCGACAATGAGCAGTTCTTC	CASRRLAGGLDNEQFF
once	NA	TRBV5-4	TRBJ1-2	TGTGCCAGCAGCTTGGACGGCGGCCTGGATCGGGGCTACACCTTC	CASSLDGGLDRGYTF
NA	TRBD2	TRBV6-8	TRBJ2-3	TGTGCCAGCAGTTACAGGAGCGGGAGTAGCACAGATACGCAGTATTTT	CASSYRSGSSTDTQYF
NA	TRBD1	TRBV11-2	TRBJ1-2	TGTGCCAGCAGCGCCGGGACAGGGATTGGCTACACCTTC	CASSAGTGIGYTF
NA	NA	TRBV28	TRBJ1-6	TGTGCCAGCGGCGAGTTCAGGGGCGCGAATTCACCCCTCCACTTT	CASGEFRGANSPLHF
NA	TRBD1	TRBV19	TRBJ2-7	TGTGCCAGTAGTCTCAAGGGGACAGCTACCTACGAGCAGTACTTC	CASSLKGTATYEQYF
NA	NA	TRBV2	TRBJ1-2	TGTGCCAGCAGTGATACAGGGTCTAACTATGGCTACACCTTC	CASSDTGSNYGYTF
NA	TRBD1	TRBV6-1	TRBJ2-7	TGTGCCAGCAGATTGGGACAGGGGGGGTACGAGCAGTACTTC	CASRLGQGGYEQYF
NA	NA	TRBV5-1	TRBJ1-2	TGCGCCAGCAGCTTGGGAACAGGGAGGGGCTATGGCTACACCTTC	CASSLGTGRGYGYTF
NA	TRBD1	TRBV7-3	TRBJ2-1	TGTGCCAGCAGCCCACAGGGGGCGGGAGACAATGAGCAGTTCTTC	CASSPQGAGDNEQFF
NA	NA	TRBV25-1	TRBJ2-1	TGTGCCAGCAGTGGCCTTACAGGGAGAAGGCACAATGAGCAGTTCTTC	CASSGLTGRRHNEQFF
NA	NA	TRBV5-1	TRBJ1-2	TGCGCCAGCAGCTTTTCGTCAGATGGGGCCAACTATGGCGGCTACACCTTC	CASSFSSDGANYGGYTF
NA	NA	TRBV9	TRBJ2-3	TGTGCCAGCAGCCCCAACACAGATACGCAGTATTTT	CASSPNTDTQYF
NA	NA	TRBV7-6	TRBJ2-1	TGTGCCAGCAGCCCGAGAGGACAGAGCTCCTACAATGAGCAGTTCTTC	CASSPRGQSSYNEQFF
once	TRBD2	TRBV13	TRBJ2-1	TGTGCCACTACGCCGGGACTAGCGGAGACCAATGAGCAGTTCTTC	CATTPGLAETNEQFF
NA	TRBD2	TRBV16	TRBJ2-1	TGTGCCAGCACCCAGCCGGCTAGCGGGGGAAATGAGCAGTTCTTC	CASTQPASGGNEQFF
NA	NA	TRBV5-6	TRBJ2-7	TGTGCCAGCAGCTTGTTTGGGCCCCCTGGCTACGAGCAGTACTTC	CASSLFGPPGYEQYF
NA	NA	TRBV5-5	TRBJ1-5	TGTGCCAGCAGTCTGGGACATTCGAATCAGCCCCAGCATTTT	CASSLGHSNQPQHF
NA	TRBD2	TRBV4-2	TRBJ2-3	TGTGCCAGCAGCCCCTCCGGACCCTCGGGACTAGCGGTGACAGATACGCAGTATTTT	CASSPSGPSGLAVTDTQYF
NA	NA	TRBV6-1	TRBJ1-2	TGTGCCAGCAGTGTCTCGGGATATGGCTGCACCTTC	CASSVSGYGCTF
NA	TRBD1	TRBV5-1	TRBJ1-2	TGCGCCAGCAGCAACCAAGGGGGCTTAGGCTATGGCTACACCTTC	CASSNQGGLGYGYTF
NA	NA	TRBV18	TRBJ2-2	TGTGCCAGCTCACCGAATCTAGACCCGAACACCGGGGAGCTGTTTTTT	CASSPNLDPNTGELFF
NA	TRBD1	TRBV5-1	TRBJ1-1	TGCGCCAGCAGCGTGACAGGGGGCGTTAGCACTGAAGCTTTCTTT	CASSVTGGVSTEAFF
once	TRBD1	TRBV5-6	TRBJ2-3	TGTGCCAGCAGGGTAACAGGGGGACCTACAGATACGCAGTATTTT	CASRVTGGPTDTQYF
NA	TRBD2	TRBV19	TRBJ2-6	TGTGCCAGTAGTATGCGGGGGGCCTCTGGGGCCAACGTCCTGACTTTC	CASSMRGASGANVLTF
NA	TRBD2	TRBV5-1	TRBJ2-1	TGCGCCAGCAGCCCGACTAGCGGGGGGGCCTACAATGAGCAGTTCTTC	CASSPTSGGAYNEQFF
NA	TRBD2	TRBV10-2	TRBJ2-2	TGCGCCAGCAGTTATAGCGGGGGGAACACCGGGGAGCTGTTTTTT	CASSYSGGNTGELFF
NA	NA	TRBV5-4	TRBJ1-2	TGTGCCAGCAGCTTGAAGACAGAAGCTAACTATGGCTACACCTTC	CASSLKTEANYGYTF
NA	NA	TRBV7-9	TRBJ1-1	TGTGCCAGCAGCTTATTAGGCGGGCTGACGAACACTGAAGCTTTCTTT	CASSLLGGLTNTEAFF
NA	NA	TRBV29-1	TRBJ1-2	TGCAGCGTTCGGGGGAACTATGGCTACACCTTC	CSVRGNYGYTF
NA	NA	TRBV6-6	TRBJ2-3	TGTGCCAGCAGCGTTCCGACTACAGATACGCAGTATTTT	CASSVPTTDTQYF
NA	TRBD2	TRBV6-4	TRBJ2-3	TGTGCCAGCAGGGAAACTAGCGGGGGGGCTCCAGATACGCAGTATTTT	CASRETSGGAPDTQYF
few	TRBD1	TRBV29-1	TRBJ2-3	TGCAGCGTCCGAACCGGGACAGGAACAGATACGCAGTATTTT	CSVRTGTGTDTQYF
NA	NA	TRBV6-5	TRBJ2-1	TGTGCCAGCAGTTACTCGAGGGTGGAACTCCTCGATGAGCAGTTCTTC	CASSYSRVELLDEQFF
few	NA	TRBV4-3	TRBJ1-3	TGCGCCAGCAGCCAAGCAGACTTCGTACGGGGAAACACCATATATTTT	CASSQADFVRGNTIYF
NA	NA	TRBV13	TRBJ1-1	TGTGCCAGCAGCTTAGAAGGGGTGAACACTGAAGCTTTCTTT	CASSLEGVNTEAFF
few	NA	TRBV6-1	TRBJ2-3	TGTGCCAGCAGTGAAGTCGGAGGGGGGGGCGCAGATACGCAGTATTTT	CASSEVGGGGADTQYF
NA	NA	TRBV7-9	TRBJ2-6	TGTGCCAGCAGCCGGCAGGGTTTCCCCTCTGGGGCCAACGTCCTGACTTTC	CASSRQGFPSGANVLTF
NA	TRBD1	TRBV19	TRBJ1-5	TGTGCCAGTACCAGGGACAGAAAATATAGCAATCAGCCCCAGCATTTT	CASTRDRKYSNQPQHF
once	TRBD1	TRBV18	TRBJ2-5	TGTGCCAGCTCACCACGTCGTTCAGGGGGCCAGGAGACCCAGTACTTC	CASSPRRSGGQETQYF
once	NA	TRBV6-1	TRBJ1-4	TGTGCCAGCAATGAGAGGCCATTTCAGGAAAAACTGTTTTTT	CASNERPFQEKLFF
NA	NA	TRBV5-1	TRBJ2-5	TGCGCCAGCAGGTTTGTAGTATCCCAAGAGACCCAGTACTTC	CASRFVVSQETQYF
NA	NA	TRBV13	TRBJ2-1	TGTGCCAGCAGCTTACCGGGGAGCTCCTACAATGAGCAGTTCTTC	CASSLPGSSYNEQFF
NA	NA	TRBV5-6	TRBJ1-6	TGTGCCAGCAGCTTGTCTGAACGCCGGGGGGCCCCTTTTAATTCACCCCTCCACTTT	CASSLSERRGAPFNSPLHF
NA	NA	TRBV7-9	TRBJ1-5	TGTGCCAGCAGAGCGACAGGTGCTCAGCCCCAGCATTTT	CASRATGAQPQHF
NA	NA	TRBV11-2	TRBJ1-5	TGTGCCAGCAGCTTAGAAAGCGCAGGGAATCAGCCCCAGCATTTT	CASSLESAGNQPQHF
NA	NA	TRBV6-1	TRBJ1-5	TGTGCCGGCAGACAGAATAGCAATCAGCCCCAGCATTTT	CAGRQNSNQPQHF